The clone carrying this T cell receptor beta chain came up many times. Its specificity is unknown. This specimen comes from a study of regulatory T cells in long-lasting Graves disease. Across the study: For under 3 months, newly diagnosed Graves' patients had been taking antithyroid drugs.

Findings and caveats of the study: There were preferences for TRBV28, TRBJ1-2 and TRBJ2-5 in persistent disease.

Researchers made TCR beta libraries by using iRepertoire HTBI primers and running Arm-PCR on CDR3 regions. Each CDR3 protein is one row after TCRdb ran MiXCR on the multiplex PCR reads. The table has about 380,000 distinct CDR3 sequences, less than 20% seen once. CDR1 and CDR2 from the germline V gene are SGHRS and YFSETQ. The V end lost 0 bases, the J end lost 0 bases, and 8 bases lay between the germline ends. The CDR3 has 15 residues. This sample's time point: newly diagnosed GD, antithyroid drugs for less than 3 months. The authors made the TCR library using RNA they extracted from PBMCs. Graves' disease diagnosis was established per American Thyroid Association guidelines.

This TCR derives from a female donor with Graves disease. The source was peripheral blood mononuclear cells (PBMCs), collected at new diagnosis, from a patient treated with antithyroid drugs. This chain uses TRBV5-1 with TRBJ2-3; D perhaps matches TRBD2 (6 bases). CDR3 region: CASSLEAGSTDTQYF. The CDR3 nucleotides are TGCGCCAGCAGCTTGGAGGCGGGGAGCACAGATACGCAGTATTTT.